The clone carrying this T cell receptor beta chain came up a few times. The CDR3 loop spans 13 amino acids. The trim removed 2 bases at V and 6 bases at J, leaving 3 bases unmatched. The germline V gene encodes CDR1 MNHEY and CDR2 SMNVEV (reference sequence). Libraries were prepared by immunoSEQ multiplex PCR; TCRdb keeps only in-frame clonotypes and omits some of them. The sample has about 250,000 clones; about 88% are singletons. This entry comes from a study of blood T cell repertoires in COVID-19. The sequence came from a woman in her forties who had recovered from COVID-19. The chain links TRBV27 to TRBJ2-7, with 8 bases that match TRBD1. Input material: peripheral blood. The CDR3 bases are TGTGCCAGCAGTTTACACAGGGGGAGCGAGCAGTACTTC. Its protein product is CASSLHRGSEQYF.